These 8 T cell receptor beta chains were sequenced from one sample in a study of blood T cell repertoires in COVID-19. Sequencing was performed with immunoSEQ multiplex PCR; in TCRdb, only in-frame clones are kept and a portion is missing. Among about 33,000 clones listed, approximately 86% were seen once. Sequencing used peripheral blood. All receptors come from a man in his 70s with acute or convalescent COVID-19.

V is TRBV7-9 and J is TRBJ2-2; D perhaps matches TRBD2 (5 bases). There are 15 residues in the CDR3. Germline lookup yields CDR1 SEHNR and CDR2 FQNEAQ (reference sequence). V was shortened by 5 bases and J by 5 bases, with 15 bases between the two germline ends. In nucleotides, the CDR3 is TGTGCCAGCAGCCAAATGGGCCGCGGGACCGGGGAGCTGTTTTTT. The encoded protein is CASSQMGRGTGELFF.

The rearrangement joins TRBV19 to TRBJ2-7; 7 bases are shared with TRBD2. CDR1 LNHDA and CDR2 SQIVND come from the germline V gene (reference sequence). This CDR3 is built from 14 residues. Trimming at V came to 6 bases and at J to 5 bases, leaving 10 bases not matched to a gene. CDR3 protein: CASRGRAGTNEQYF. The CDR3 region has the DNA TGTGCCAGTAGAGGAAGAGCGGGAACCAACGAGCAGTACTTC.

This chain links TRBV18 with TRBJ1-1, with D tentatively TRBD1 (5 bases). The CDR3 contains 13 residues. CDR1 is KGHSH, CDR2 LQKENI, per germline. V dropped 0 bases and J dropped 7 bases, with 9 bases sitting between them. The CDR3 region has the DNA TGTGCCAGCTCACCACCGGGGCAGGGTGAAGCTTTCTTT. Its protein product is CASSPPGQGEAFF.

CDR3 protein: CASSSGDGGRSGANVLTF. In DNA form, the CDR3 reads TGTGCCAGCAGCTCGGGGGACGGTGGTCGCTCTGGGGCCAACGTCCTGACTTTC. The chain uses TRBV7-9 and TRBJ2-6, with D maybe TRBD2 (6 bases). The V gene lost 4 bases and the J gene lost 0 bases, with 16 bases spanning the gap. Germline CDR1 SEHNR, CDR2 FQNEAQ (reference sequence). The CDR3 contains 18 residues.

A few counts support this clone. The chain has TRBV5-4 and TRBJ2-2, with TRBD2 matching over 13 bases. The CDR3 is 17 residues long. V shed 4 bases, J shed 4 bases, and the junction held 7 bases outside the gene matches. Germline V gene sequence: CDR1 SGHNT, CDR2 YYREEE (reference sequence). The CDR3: CASSPGLAGPSTGELFF. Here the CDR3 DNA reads TGTGCCAGCAGCCCGGGACTAGCGGGGCCGAGCACCGGGGAGCTGTTTTTT.

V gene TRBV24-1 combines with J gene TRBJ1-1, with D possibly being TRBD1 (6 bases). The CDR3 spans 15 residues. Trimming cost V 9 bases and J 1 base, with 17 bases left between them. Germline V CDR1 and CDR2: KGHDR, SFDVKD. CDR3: CATRSGTYENTEAFF. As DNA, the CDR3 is TGTGCCACCCGATCCGGGACATACGAGAACACTGAAGCTTTCTTT.

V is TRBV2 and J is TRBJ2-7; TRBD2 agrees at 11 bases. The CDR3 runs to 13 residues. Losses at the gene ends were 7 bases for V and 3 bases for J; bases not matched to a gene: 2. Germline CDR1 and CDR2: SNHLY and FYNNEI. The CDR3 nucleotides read TGTGCCAGCAAGCTAGCGGGGGGCTACGAGCAGTACTTC. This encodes CASKLAGGYEQYF.

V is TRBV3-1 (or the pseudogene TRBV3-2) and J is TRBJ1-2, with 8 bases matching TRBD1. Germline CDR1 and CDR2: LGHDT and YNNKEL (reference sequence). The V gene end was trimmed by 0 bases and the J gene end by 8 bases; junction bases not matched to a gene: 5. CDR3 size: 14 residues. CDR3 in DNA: TGTGCCAGCAGCCAAGAGGGACAGGTGCGGGGCTACACCTTC. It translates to CASSQEGQVRGYTF.